This T cell receptor (beta chain) was captured by sequencing in a study of blood T cell repertoires in COVID-19. V was shortened by 0 bases and J by 5 bases, with 22 bases between the two germline ends. Germline V gives CDR1 WNHNN, CDR2 SYGVQD (reference sequence). This CDR3 is 18 amino acids long. In the study's own analysis: Estimates of nucleated cell counts were drawn from the amplification of reference gene primers. The assay was immunoSEQ multiplex PCR, and TCRdb's table has in-frame clones only and misses some. V and J calls and clone size are given by that table; D and trimming were obtained from the DNA. The sample carries over 50,000 clones, 75% to 90% recorded once. This clone was found a few times.

The origin of this receptor is a human donor in a cohort sampled during active COVID-19. Source material: peripheral blood. The V and J genes are TRBV10-1 and TRBJ1-1, with D maybe TRBD1 (5 bases). CDR3 protein: CASSESKEQGGWGTEAFF. The CDR3 bases are TGCGCCAGCAGTGAGTCGAAGGAGCAGGGAGGATGGGGGACTGAAGCTTTCTTT.